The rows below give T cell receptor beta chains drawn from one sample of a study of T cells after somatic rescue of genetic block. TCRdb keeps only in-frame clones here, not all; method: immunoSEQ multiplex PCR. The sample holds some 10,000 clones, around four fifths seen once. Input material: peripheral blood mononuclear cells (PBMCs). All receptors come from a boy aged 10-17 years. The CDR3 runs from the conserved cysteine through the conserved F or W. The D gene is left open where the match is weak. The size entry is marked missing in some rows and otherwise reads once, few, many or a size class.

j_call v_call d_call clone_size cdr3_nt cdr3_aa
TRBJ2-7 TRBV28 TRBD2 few TGTGCCAGCAGTTTTGAGGCCGGGACTAGCGGGACCGAGCAGTACTTC CASSFEAGTSGTEQYF
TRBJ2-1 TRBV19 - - TGTGCCAGTAGTATCCACCGAGATCATGAGCAGTTCTTC CASSIHRDHEQFF
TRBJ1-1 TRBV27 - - TGTGCCAGTATAGGGATAGATAACACTGAAGCTTTCTTT CASIGIDNTEAFF
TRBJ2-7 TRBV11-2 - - TGTGCCAGCAGCTTATCGGCGGGGTTGGCCTACGAGCAGTACTTC CASSLSAGLAYEQYF
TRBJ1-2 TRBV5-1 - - TGCGCCAGCAGCTTGTTGGGGAGAGGCTACACCTTC CASSLLGRGYTF
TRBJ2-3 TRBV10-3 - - TGTGCCATCAGTTCAGGGGCCACAGATACGCAGTATTTT CAISSGATDTQYF
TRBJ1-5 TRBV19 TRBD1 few TGTGCCAGTAGCCCCGGGGCAGGGGGTCAGCCCCAGCATTTT CASSPGAGGQPQHF
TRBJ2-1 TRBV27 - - TGTGCCAGCAGTTTGGGGGGGCCCGCCTACAATGAGCAGTTCTTC CASSLGGPAYNEQFF
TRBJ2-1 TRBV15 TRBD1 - TGTGCCACCAGCAGAGTACTGGGACAGTTATACAATGAGCAGTTCTTC CATSRVLGQLYNEQFF
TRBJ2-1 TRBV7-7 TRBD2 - TGTGCCAGCAGCCCGGGACTAGCGGGGGGGGTTTACAATGAGCAGTTCTTC CASSPGLAGGVYNEQFF
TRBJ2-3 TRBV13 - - TGTGCCAGCAGCGGGGTTTCCACAGATACGCAGTATTTT CASSGVSTDTQYF
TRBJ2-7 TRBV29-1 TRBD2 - TGCAGCGTTGTCCGCCTAGCGGGAGTCTTCTACGAGCAGTACTTC CSVVRLAGVFYEQYF
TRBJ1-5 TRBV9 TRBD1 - TGTGCCAGCAGCGGAGGACAGGGCGGGCAGCCCCAGCATTTT CASSGGQGGQPQHF
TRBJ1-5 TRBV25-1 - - TGTGCCAGCAGTGAATGGGATAGCAATCAGCCCCAGCATTTT CASSEWDSNQPQHF
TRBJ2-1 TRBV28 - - TGTGCCAGCAATAGTAGCCCCCCGAGTGTGAATGAGCAGTTCTTC CASNSSPPSVNEQFF
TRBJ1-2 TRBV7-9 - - TGTGCCAGCGGAGGACAGAAGGGCTATGGCTACACCTTC CASGGQKGYGYTF
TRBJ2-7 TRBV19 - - TGTGCCAGTAGTGAGATCGCAGGAACACAGCAGTACTTC CASSEIAGTQQYF
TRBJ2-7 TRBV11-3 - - TGTGCCAGCAGCTTACCTGCGAGGGGCTACGAGCAGTACTTC CASSLPARGYEQYF
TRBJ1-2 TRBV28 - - TGTGCCAGCAGTAACAGCTTTAACTATGGCTACACCTTC CASSNSFNYGYTF
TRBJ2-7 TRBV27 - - TGTGCCAGCAGTTTATACGGGGGCAAGTCCTACGAGCAGTACTTC CASSLYGGKSYEQYF
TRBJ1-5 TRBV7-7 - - TGTGCCAGCAGCTTAGGCGGTAAAGTGCCGGTCAATCAGCCCCAGCATTTT CASSLGGKVPVNQPQHF
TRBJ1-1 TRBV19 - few TGTGCCAGTAATTGGGCAGCCAACACTGAAGCTTTCTTT CASNWAANTEAFF
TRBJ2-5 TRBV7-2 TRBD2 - TGTGCCAGCAGCTTTCAGACTAGCGGGACTGTGGGGACCCAGTACTTC CASSFQTSGTVGTQYF
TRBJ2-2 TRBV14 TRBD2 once TGTGCCAGCAGCCAAGGTCTAGCGGGGAACACCGGGGAGCTGTTTTTT CASSQGLAGNTGELFF
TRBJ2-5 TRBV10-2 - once TGCGCCAGCAGTGGCCGAATCCAAGAGACCCAGTACTTC CASSGRIQETQYF
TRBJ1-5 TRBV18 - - TGTGCCAGCTCACCCGAGGGATGGAATCAGCCCCAGCATTTT CASSPEGWNQPQHF
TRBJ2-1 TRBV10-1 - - TGCGCCAGCAGCGCCGTTCCTTTCTCCTACAATGAGCAGTTCTTC CASSAVPFSYNEQFF
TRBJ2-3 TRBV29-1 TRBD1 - TGCAGCGTTGAAGAGGACAGGAATGATTGGGATACGCAGTATTTT CSVEEDRNDWDTQYF
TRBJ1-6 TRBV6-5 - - TGTGCCAGCAGTTTGCAACAGGGCAATTCACCCCTCCACTTT CASSLQQGNSPLHF
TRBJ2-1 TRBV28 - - TGTGCCAGCAGTTCGCGTCCTCGGAATGAGCAGTTCTTC CASSSRPRNEQFF
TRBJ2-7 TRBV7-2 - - TGTGCCAGCAGCTTAGAGGCTGTGTACGAGCAGTACTTC CASSLEAVYEQYF
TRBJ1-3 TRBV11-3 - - TGTGCCAGCAGCTACCCGCCCGACTCTGGAAACACCATATATTTT CASSYPPDSGNTIYF
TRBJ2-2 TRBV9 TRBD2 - TGTGCCAGCACTCCCCTAGCGGGAGTTGGCGGGGAGCTGTTTTTT CASTPLAGVGGELFF
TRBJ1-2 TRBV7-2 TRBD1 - TGTGCCAGCAGCGAAACAGGGGTGGGTTTGACCTATGGCTACACCTTC CASSETGVGLTYGYTF
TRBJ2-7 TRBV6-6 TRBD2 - TGTGCCAGCAGTTATACTAGCGGGAGGGGGTACGAGCAGTACTTC CASSYTSGRGYEQYF
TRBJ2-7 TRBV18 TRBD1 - TGTGCCAGCTCACCCAATCGACAGGGGTGGGGCTACGAGCAGTACTTC CASSPNRQGWGYEQYF
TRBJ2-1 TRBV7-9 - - TGTGCCAGCAGCTTCAACCTGGACAGTGGCAATGAGCAGTTCTTC CASSFNLDSGNEQFF
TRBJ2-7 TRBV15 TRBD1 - TGTGCCACCAGCAGAGACGGGACAGTGGTCGAGCAGTACTTC CATSRDGTVVEQYF
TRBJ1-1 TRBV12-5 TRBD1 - TGTGCTAGTGGTTTGGTACCGGGAGGGGGCGGAAACACTGAAGCTTTCTTT CASGLVPGGGGNTEAFF
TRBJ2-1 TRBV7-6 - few TGTGCCAGCAGCTACCATCTAGCCGGCAATGAGCAGTTCTTC CASSYHLAGNEQFF
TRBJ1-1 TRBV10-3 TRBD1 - TGTGCCATCAGGGACAGGGCGGCTGAAGCTTTCTTT CAIRDRAAEAFF